These 23 T cell receptor beta chains came from one sample sequenced in a study of Ad26.COV2.S vaccination and SARS-CoV-2 variants. Profiled with immunoSEQ multiplex PCR; TCRdb holds only in-frame clones, not every one. The sample shows roughly 320,000 clones, around 86% of them seen only once. Treatment in this sample: roughly 18 received Ad26.COV2.S at low or high dose, single or two shots; about 5 received placebo; per-sample allocation not given. After the first vaccine or placebo injection, samples were drawn on day 63. The sequences come from peripheral blood, collected in a trial of Ad26.COV2.S vaccine versus placebo. These receptors were taken from a person aged 18-65 years who received the Ad26.COV2.S COVID-19 vaccine or a placebo.

The rearrangement uses TRBV3-1 (or the pseudogene TRBV3-2) and TRBJ1-1; D is possibly TRBD1 (5 bases). Germline CDR1 and CDR2: LGHDT and YNNKEL (reference sequence). The CDR3 contains 17 residues. V was cut by 1 base and J by 0 bases, with 15 bases left in between. CDR3 sequence (DNA): TGTGCCAGCAGCCAAGTTATGACGGGACGGATGAACACTGAAGCTTTCTTT. This encodes CASSQVMTGRMNTEAFF.

The V gene is TRBV24-1, the J gene TRBJ2-6; D gene ambiguous. This CDR3 has 22 residues. V was trimmed by 5 bases and J by 0 bases, leaving 28 bases between them. From germline, CDR1 is KGHDR and CDR2 SFDVKD. CDR3 residues: CATSVEISLLYGPSSGANVLTF. In nucleotides, the CDR3 is TGTGCCACCAGTGTTGAGATCTCTCTTTTATACGGCCCGAGCTCTGGGGCCAACGTCCTGACTTTC.

The CDR3 reads CASSLTSGGWEQFF. Written as DNA, the CDR3 is TGTGCCAGCAGCCTCACTAGCGGGGGATGGGAGCAGTTCTTC. This chain connects TRBV7-8 to TRBJ2-1; 11 bases fit TRBD2. Germline lookup yields CDR1 SGHVS and CDR2 FQNEAQ. The V and J ends lost 5 bases and 10 bases, in that order; junction bases with no gene match: 7. The CDR3 has 14 residues.

This clone has just one count. The chain recombines TRBV6-5 with TRBJ2-2, with D hard to call. The V end lost 0 bases, the J end lost 3 bases, and 5 bases lay between the germline ends. Germline V gene lookup returns CDR1 MNHEY and CDR2 SVGAGI. The CDR3 totals 14 residues. CDR3 amino acids: CASSYSLYTGELFF. As DNA, the CDR3 is TGTGCCAGCAGTTACTCTCTCTACACCGGGGAGCTGTTTTTT.

This chain joins TRBV6-6 and TRBJ1-3; no reliable D call. Trimming cost V 5 bases and J 0 bases, with 17 bases left between them. This CDR3 contains 17 residues. The germline V gene has CDR1 MNHNY and CDR2 SVGAGI (reference sequence). CDR3 bases: TGTGCCAGCAGTCCCGGACTGTACCGGGACTCTGGAAACACCATATATTTT. Protein: CASSPGLYRDSGNTIYF.

As DNA, the CDR3 is TGTGCCAGCAGTTTATTAGGGATTTCCTATAATTCACCCCTCCACTTT. Translation gives CASSLLGISYNSPLHF. This chain uses TRBV27 with TRBJ1-6; the D is unclear. Germline V gene sequence: CDR1 MNHEY, CDR2 SMNVEV (reference sequence). V lost 1 base and J 1 base, leaving 8 bases between the germline ends. The length of the CDR3 is 16 residues.

This chain links TRBV6-1 with TRBJ2-1, with 11 nucleotides matching TRBD2. Germline V gene data show CDR1 as MNHNS and CDR2 as SASEGT. This CDR3 has 14 residues. Germline trimming cut 4 bases from V and 7 bases from J; bases unmatched to any gene: 3. The CDR3 reads CASSVAGGRNEQFF. The CDR3, as DNA: TGTGCCAGCAGTGTAGCGGGGGGGCGTAATGAGCAGTTCTTC.

The chain employs TRBV6-5 and TRBJ2-2; tentatively, D is TRBD2 (5 bases). In germline, CDR1 is MNHEY, CDR2 SVGAGI. With 10 bases removed from V and 7 bases from J, the gap between germline ends came to 13 bases. There are 12 residues in the CDR3. This CDR3 is CATSKWGGELFF. The DNA for the CDR3 is TGTGCCACTAGCAAGTGGGGCGGGGAGCTGTTTTTT.

This clone turned up a few times. The rearrangement links TRBV2 to TRBJ1-1; D is ambiguous. This CDR3 has 13 amino acids. The germline V gene encodes CDR1 SNHLY and CDR2 FYNNEI. V was pared by 6 bases and J by 3 bases, with 11 bases between. CDR3 bases: TGTGCCAGCAGAGTCCGGGCCCACACTGAAGCTTTCTTT. It specifies CASRVRAHTEAFF.

This clone was detected once. This chain links TRBV3-1 (or the pseudogene TRBV3-2) with TRBJ2-1; TRBD2 matches 15 bases. This CDR3 contains 17 residues. Germline-derived CDR1 and CDR2 are LGHDT and YNNKEL (reference sequence). J lost 8 bases, V lost 4 bases, and 9 bases had no gene match. In DNA form, the CDR3 reads TGTGCCAGCAGCCGTGGGACTAGCGGGGGGCGAAGAGATGAGCAGTTCTTC. Translating it yields CASSRGTSGGRRDEQFF.

This chain uses TRBV10-3 with TRBJ2-5, with 8 bases identical to TRBD2. Per the germline V gene, CDR1 is ENHRY and CDR2 is SYGVKD. With V trimmed by 10 bases and J by 1 base, 8 bases remained unmatched. CDR3 length: 14 amino acids. The CDR3 region is CATYVGGAQETQYF. For the CDR3, the DNA is TGTGCCACCTATGTCGGGGGGGCCCAAGAGACCCAGTACTTC.

The chain couples TRBV6-5 to TRBJ1-1, with D unresolved. V was shortened by 6 bases and J by 5 bases, with 13 bases between the two germline ends. The CDR3 consists of 13 residues. The V gene's germline CDR1 is MNHEY and CDR2 SVGAGI. The CDR3 loop is CASRQGWETEAFF. DNA of the CDR3: TGTGCCAGCAGGCAAGGATGGGAGACTGAAGCTTTCTTT.

This chain uses TRBV27 with TRBJ2-1, with TRBD2 identical over 8 bases. The CDR3 contains 19 residues. Trimming at V came to 5 bases and at J to 7 bases, leaving 22 bases not matched to a gene. From germline, CDR1 is MNHEY and CDR2 SMNVEV (reference sequence). The CDR3 is CASSPGFEAGVRLTNEQFF. CDR3 nucleotide sequence: TGTGCCAGCAGTCCAGGGTTTGAAGCGGGGGTTCGCCTTACAAATGAGCAGTTCTTC.

V and J are TRBV6-5 and TRBJ2-7, with 10 bases matching TRBD1. The germline V gene has CDR1 MNHEY and CDR2 SVGAGI. CDR3 length: 15 amino acids. V lost 6 bases and J lost 6; bases outside the gene matches: 11. CDR3 sequence (DNA): TGTGCCAGCAGGACCTCCGGGACAGGGGCCCTCGAGCAGTACTTC. Its protein product is CASRTSGTGALEQYF.

The chain uses TRBV5-1 and TRBJ2-2; TRBD1 agrees at 8 bases. CDR3 length equals 15 residues. CDR1 and CDR2 (germline): SGHRS, YFSETQ. V was clipped by 0 bases and J by 3 bases; unmatched bases: 1. The chain's CDR3 is CASSLVQGDTGELFF. DNA of the CDR3: TGCGCCAGCAGCTTGGTACAGGGGGACACCGGGGAGCTGTTTTTT. Together with reference TRBV5-1 and TRBJ2-2, the CDR3 gives the full variable domain: KAGVTQTPRYLIKTRGQQVTLSCSPISGHRSVSWYQQTPGQGLQFLFEYFSETQRNKGNFPGRFSGRQFSNSRSEMNVSTLELGDSALYLCASSLVQGDTGELFFGEGSRLTVL.

DNA for the CDR3: TGTGCCTGGAGTGTATGGCAGGGGGTAGATCAGCCCCAGCATTTT. It codes for CAWSVWQGVDQPQHF. The chain couples TRBV30 to TRBJ1-5, with 7 bases matching TRBD1. The CDR3 is 15 residues long. Trimming at V came to 0 bases and at J to 5 bases, leaving 7 bases not matched to a gene. Germline CDR1 and CDR2: GTSNPN and SVGIG (reference sequence).

The genes are TRBV9 and TRBJ2-1; D call uncertain. The germline gives CDR1 SGDLS, CDR2 YYNGEE. The V end was cut by 4 bases, the J end by 5 bases, with 4 bases between. There are 11 residues in the CDR3. Here the CDR3 DNA reads TGTGCCAGCAGCCCAGACAATGAGCAGTTCTTC. Encoded protein: CASSPDNEQFF. The whole variable domain, filled in from reference TRBV9 and TRBJ2-1, reads DSGVTQTPKHLITATGQRVTLRCSPRSGDLSVYWYQQSLDQGLQFLIQYYNGEERAKGNILERFSAQQFPDLHSELNLSSLELGDSALYFCASSPDNEQFFGPGTRLTVL.

The CDR3 loop reads CASSRKGDLVQRNTIYF. The DNA of the CDR3 is TGTGCCAGCAGTCGAAAAGGGGACCTTGTCCAACGAAACACCATATATTTT. V is TRBV6-6 and J is TRBJ1-3; D is perhaps TRBD1 (5 bases). Germline V gene sequence: CDR1 MNHNY, CDR2 SVGAGI (reference sequence). Between the trimmed V and J ends, which lost 5 bases and 5 bases, there was a span of 22 bases. This CDR3 has 17 residues.

The V call is TRBV19, the J call TRBJ2-1; 9 bases are shared with TRBD1. Germline trimming cut 0 bases from V and 9 bases from J; bases unmatched to any gene: 6. Germline-derived CDR1 and CDR2 are LNHDA and SQIVND (reference sequence). This CDR3 is 15 amino acids long. The CDR3, as DNA: TGTGCCAGTAGTATAGACCCCGGGACAGGGACTGAGCAGTTCTTC. Protein: CASSIDPGTGTEQFF.

The chain uses TRBV5-6 and TRBJ1-1; D perhaps matches TRBD1 (6 bases). This CDR3 is built from 13 residues. Germline loops: CDR1 SGHDT, CDR2 YYEEEE. V lost 4 bases and J 1 base, leaving 8 bases between the germline ends. DNA for the CDR3: TGTGCCAGCAGCCGGACAGCGAACACTGAAGCTTTCTTT. Protein product: CASSRTANTEAFF. The whole variable domain, filled in from reference TRBV5-6 and TRBJ1-1, reads DAGVTQSPTHLIKTRGQQVTLRCSPKSGHDTVSWYQQALGQGPQFIFQYYEEEERQRGNFPDRFSGHQFPNYSSELNVNALLLGDSALYLCASSRTANTEAFFGQGTRLTVV.

This chain links TRBV5-4 with TRBJ1-6; D possibly corresponds to TRBD1 (6 bases). The CDR3 is 17 residues long. Trimming pared 0 bases from V and 0 bases from J, leaving 10 bases between. Germline V gives CDR1 SGHNT, CDR2 YYREEE (reference sequence). CDR3 sequence reads: CASSLEGGSSYNSPLHF. The DNA of the CDR3 is TGTGCCAGCAGCTTGGAAGGGGGGAGCTCCTATAATTCACCCCTCCACTTT.

The V gene is TRBV7-9, the J gene TRBJ2-5, with 7 nucleotides matching TRBD1. Trimming took 5 bases from V and 7 from J; bases not matched to a gene: 13. Germline CDR1 reads SEHNR; CDR2 reads FQNEAQ (reference sequence). The CDR3 covers 15 residues. CDR3 DNA sequence: TGTGCCAGCAGCACTACGGGACAGATAGTGGGGACCCAGTACTTC. This sequence encodes CASSTTGQIVGTQYF.

The rearrangement links TRBV4-2 to TRBJ1-6; D is ambiguous. The germline V gene encodes CDR1 LGHNA and CDR2 YNFKEQ. V lost 0 bases and J 10 bases, leaving 4 bases between the germline ends. CDR3 length: 12 amino acids. The CDR3 nucleotides read TGTGCCAGCAGCCAAGAGCGGTCACCCCTCCACTTT. It translates to CASSQERSPLHF.